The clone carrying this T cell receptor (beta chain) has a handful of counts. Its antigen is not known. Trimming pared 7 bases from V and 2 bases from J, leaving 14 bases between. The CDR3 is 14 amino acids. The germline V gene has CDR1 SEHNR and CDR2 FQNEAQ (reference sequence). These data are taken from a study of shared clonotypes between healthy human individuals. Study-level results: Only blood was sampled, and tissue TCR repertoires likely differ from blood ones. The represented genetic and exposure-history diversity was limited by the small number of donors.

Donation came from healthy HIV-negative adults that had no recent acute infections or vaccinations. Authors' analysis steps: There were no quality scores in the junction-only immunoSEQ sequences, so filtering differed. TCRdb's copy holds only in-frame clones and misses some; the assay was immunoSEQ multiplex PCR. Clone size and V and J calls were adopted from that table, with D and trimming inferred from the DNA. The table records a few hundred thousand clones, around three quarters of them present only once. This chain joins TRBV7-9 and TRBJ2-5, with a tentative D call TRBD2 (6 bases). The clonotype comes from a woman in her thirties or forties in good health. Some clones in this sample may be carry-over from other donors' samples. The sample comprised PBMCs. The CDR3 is CASTVLGGQETQYF. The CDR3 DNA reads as TGTGCCAGCACCGTCCTTGGGGGGCAAGAGACCCAGTACTTC.